The rows below give T cell receptor beta chains drawn from one sample of a study of T-cell reconstitution after alpha-beta-depleted transplantation in children. TCRdb redid the calling of the PCR reads with MiXCR, one entry per CDR3 protein. Of about 610,000 distinct CDR3 sequences in the sample, 10% to 13% were seen once. Material: PBMCs from the stem cell graft donor, obtained from the stem cell graft. The origin of the receptors is a human donor who donated a stem cell graft to a child with acute myeloid leukemia. Both conserved end residues are part of each CDR3. The D gene is left open where the match is weak. Size values are once, few and many counts, or a class for expanded clones, and some rows have none.

CASRKHLGRGDNHGYTF TGTGCCAGCAGAAAACATCTGGGCCGGGGGGACAATCATGGCTACACCTTC TRBJ1-2 . TRBV28 .
CASSLDSYEQFF TGCGCCAGCAGCTTGGATTCCTATGAGCAGTTCTTC TRBJ2-1 . TRBV5-1 .
CASSSGTDAYEQYF TGTGCCAGCAGTTCAGGGACGGATGCCTACGAGCAGTACTTC TRBJ2-7 many TRBV6-5 .
CASSLAGSSLQETQYF TGTGCCAGCAGCTTAGCGGGGAGCTCCCTTCAAGAGACCCAGTACTTC TRBJ2-5 . TRBV7-2 .
CASSNYRGTEGNTIYF TGTGCCAGCAGCAATTACAGGGGGACAGAAGGAAACACCATATATTTT TRBJ1-3 . TRBV12-3/TRBV12-4 TRBD1
CAISPTGDGEKLFF TGTGCCATCAGTCCTACAGGGGATGGGGAAAAACTGTTTTTT TRBJ1-4 . TRBV10-3 TRBD1
CASRTGNGDIQYF TGTGCCAGCAGGACCGGGAACGGGGACATTCAGTACTTC TRBJ2-4 once TRBV7-2 .
CASSRSDDREEKLFF TGTGCCAGCAGTCGCTCCGACGACAGGGAGGAAAAACTGTTTTTT TRBJ1-4 few TRBV6-1 TRBD1
CSAKDRGFNQPQHF TGCAGTGCCAAGGACAGGGGGTTTAATCAGCCCCAGCATTTT TRBJ1-5 . TRBV20-1 TRBD1
CASSSQGNTEAFF TGTGCCAGCAGTTCCCAGGGGAACACTGAAGCTTTCTTT TRBJ1-1 many TRBV12-3/TRBV12-4 .
CAWTPIHGGYEQYF TGTGCCTGGACCCCGATCCATGGGGGGTACGAGCAGTACTTC TRBJ2-7 few TRBV30 .
CASSSSRGQGASEQFF TGTGCCAGCAGCTCCAGTAGGGGCCAGGGGGCCAGTGAGCAGTTCTTC TRBJ2-1 many TRBV7-3 TRBD1
CASSQELTGWETQYF TGCGCCAGCAGCCAAGAGCTGACAGGGTGGGAGACCCAGTACTTC TRBJ2-5 . TRBV4-3 TRBD1
CASSPTSGVQFF TGCGCCAGCAGCCCTACCTCCGGGGTACAGTTCTTC TRBJ2-1 many TRBV4-3 .
CASSLSWTEAFF TGTGCCAGCAGTTTATCGTGGACGGAAGCTTTCTTT TRBJ1-1 . TRBV28 .
CASHSRGRHSNQPQHF TGTGCCAGTCACTCGCGGGGTAGACATAGCAATCAGCCCCAGCATTTT TRBJ1-5 few TRBV7-3 .
CASCYPSRGGVGNYNEQFF TGTGCCAGCTGTTACCCTTCGAGGGGGGGCGTAGGGAACTACAATGAGCAGTTCTTC TRBJ2-1 . TRBV2 .
CASSPGTSGLREETQYF TGTGCCAGCAGTCCCGGGACTAGCGGCCTTCGGGAGGAGACCCAGTACTTC TRBJ2-5 few TRBV4-2 TRBD2
CASRGGAGYEKLFF TGTGCCAGCAGGGGGGGGGCAGGGTATGAAAAACTGTTTTTT TRBJ1-4 . TRBV7-2 .
CAWSLANTEAFF TGTGCCTGGAGTTTGGCGAACACTGAAGCTTTCTTT TRBJ1-1 few TRBV30 .
CASSLDTPGLVSYNEQFF TGTGCCAGCAGCTTAGATACGCCGGGACTAGTGTCCTACAATGAGCAGTTCTTC TRBJ2-1 many TRBV11-2 TRBD2
CSARMRVYEQYF TGCAGTGCTAGGATGAGGGTCTACGAGCAGTACTTC TRBJ2-7 few TRBV20-1 .
CAISERVGEGTYNEQFF TGTGCCATCAGTGAGAGGGTTGGGGAGGGGACCTACAATGAGCAGTTCTTC TRBJ2-1 many TRBV10-3 TRBD2
CASSPQGQPFNEKLFF TGTGCCAGCAGTCCCCAGGGACAGCCATTTAATGAAAAACTGTTTTTT TRBJ1-4 . TRBV12-3/TRBV12-4 TRBD1
CASSSGAAANTGELFF TGCGCCAGCAGCTCCGGGGCTGCCGCTAACACCGGGGAGCTGTTTTTT TRBJ2-2 many TRBV5-1 .
CASSRRQGHEQYF TGTGCCAGCAGCCGCAGACAGGGTCACGAGCAGTACTTC TRBJ2-7 . TRBV3-1 TRBD1
CASSLALEGGSRTYEQYF TGTGCCAGCAGCTTAGCGCTGGAGGGCGGGAGTAGAACCTACGAGCAGTACTTC TRBJ2-7 . TRBV7-2 TRBD2
CSARGRQGNTEAFF TGCAGTGCTAGAGGACGGCAGGGTAACACTGAAGCTTTCTTT TRBJ1-1 . TRBV20-1 .
CASSLGGRGAMNTEAFF TGTGCCAGCAGCTTGGGGGGGCGCGGGGCCATGAACACTGAAGCTTTCTTT TRBJ1-1 few TRBV7-3 .
CASSLVVEKAEAFF TGTGCCAGCAGTTTAGTAGTCGAGAAGGCTGAAGCTTTCTTT TRBJ1-1 few TRBV12-3/TRBV12-4 .
CASSLSGQTSGRQRIRNEQFF TGTGCCAGCAGCTTATCAGGGCAGACTAGCGGGAGGCAGAGAATACGGAATGAGCAGTTCTTC TRBJ2-1 many TRBV7-2 TRBD2
CASSFLGLAGAGSYNEQFF TGTGCCAGCAGCTTTTTAGGACTAGCGGGAGCGGGGTCCTACAATGAGCAGTTCTTC TRBJ2-1 many TRBV7-6 TRBD2
CASSSSRGRTEAFF TGTGCCAGCAGCTCTAGCAGGGGGAGGACTGAAGCTTTCTTT TRBJ1-1 . TRBV11-1 TRBD1
CASRREYEQYF TGTGCCAGCCGGAGAGAGTACGAGCAGTACTTC TRBJ2-7 . TRBV28 .
CASSLGGVMEGDTQYF TGTGCCAGCAGCTTAGGAGGAGTAATGGAGGGAGATACGCAGTATTTT TRBJ2-3 . TRBV7-6 .
CASSVEGGGTSNEQFF TGTGCCAGCAGCGTAGAGGGTGGGGGGACCAGCAATGAGCAGTTCTTC TRBJ2-1 many TRBV9 .
CASSLIRGAGAGELFF TGTGCTAGCAGCTTAATCAGGGGCGCTGGCGCCGGGGAGCTGTTTTTT TRBJ2-2 many TRBV7-7 .
CASSLVAFSVANVLTF TGTGCCAGCAGCTTAGTTGCCTTTTCTGTGGCCAACGTCCTGACTTTC TRBJ2-6 few TRBV7-2 .
CATSDFPINEQFF TGTGCCACCAGTGATTTCCCAATAAATGAGCAGTTCTTC TRBJ2-1 . TRBV24-1 .
CASSLMEASHEQYF TGTGCCAGCAGCTTGATGGAGGCTTCCCACGAGCAGTACTTC TRBJ2-7 many TRBV7-8 .
CASSLGTRGEGGEQFF TGTGCCAGCAGCCTTGGGACGAGAGGGGAAGGGGGCGAGCAGTTCTTC TRBJ2-1 many TRBV11-2 TRBD1
CASSAQQGWDEKLFF TGTGCCAGCAGCGCCCAACAGGGGTGGGATGAAAAACTGTTTTTT TRBJ1-4 few TRBV7-2 TRBD1
CSALSPSRSGYTF TGCAGCGCCTTGTCCCCTAGCCGGTCTGGCTACACCTTC TRBJ1-2 . TRBV29-1 .
CASSPPGLAGKNEQFF TGTGCCAGCAGCCCGCCCGGCCTAGCGGGAAAGAATGAGCAGTTCTTC TRBJ2-1 few TRBV7-2 TRBD2
CAGSRGPNTEAFF TGTGCCGGTTCCAGGGGGCCCAACACTGAAGCTTTCTTT TRBJ1-1 . TRBV6-1 TRBD1
CSAHTSAAGDTQYF TGCAGTGCCCATACTAGCGCCGCGGGGGATACGCAGTATTTT TRBJ2-3 . TRBV20-1 TRBD2
CASSQTGLGDYGYTF TGTGCCAGCAGCCAGACAGGGCTAGGGGACTATGGCTACACCTTC TRBJ1-2 . TRBV12-3/TRBV12-4 TRBD1
CSGEGQGGDEQFF TGCAGCGGCGAGGGACAGGGTGGCGATGAGCAGTTCTTC TRBJ2-1 many TRBV29-1 TRBD1
CASSWRGGNTEAFF TGTGCCAGCAGCTGGAGGGGGGGCAACACTGAAGCTTTCTTT TRBJ1-1 many TRBV5-5 .
CASSTLAEYNEQFF TGTGCCAGTAGTACCCTAGCGGAGTACAATGAGCAGTTCTTC TRBJ2-1 many TRBV19 TRBD2
CASSQDGLEQFF TGCGCCAGCAGCCAAGATGGTTTGGAGCAGTTCTTC TRBJ2-1 many TRBV4-3 .
CASSLGAGQGSYEQYF TGTGCCAGCAGTTTAGGGGCCGGACAGGGTTCCTACGAGCAGTACTTC TRBJ2-7 many TRBV12-3/TRBV12-4 TRBD1
CATSRAGDPGTDTQYF TGTGCCACCAGCAGAGCCGGGGACCCAGGCACAGATACGCAGTATTTT TRBJ2-3 few TRBV15 .
CASSQLQANTGELFF TGTGCCAGCAGCCAATTACAGGCGAACACCGGGGAGCTGTTTTTT TRBJ2-2 . TRBV4-2 .
CASSRLNAGGGLQETQYF TGCGCCAGCAGCCGTCTAAATGCGGGAGGCGGCCTCCAAGAGACCCAGTACTTC TRBJ2-5 many TRBV4-1 TRBD2
CASQPTRTPYNEQFF TGTGCCAGCCAACCCACCCGGACACCCTACAATGAGCAGTTCTTC TRBJ2-1 many TRBV6-1 .
CASSFTSGTGLPPSF TGTGCCAGCAGTTTTACTAGCGGGACTGGGCTGCCCCCTTCCTTC TRBJ2-1 few TRBV12-3/TRBV12-4 TRBD2
CASSASGTSGYNEQFF TGTGCCAGCAGCGCATCCGGGACTAGCGGGTACAATGAGCAGTTCTTC TRBJ2-1 few TRBV9 TRBD2
CASSFSGRYNEQFF TGTGCCAGCAGTTTTAGCGGGAGGTACAATGAGCAGTTCTTC TRBJ2-1 many TRBV28 TRBD2
CSGKGQGATEAFF TGCAGCGGGAAAGGACAGGGGGCAACTGAAGCTTTCTTT TRBJ1-1 many TRBV29-1 TRBD1